This TCR beta chain was identified during a study of CD8 T cells in ankylosing spondylitis. The ends were cut back, 0 bases at V and 1 base at J, with 10 bases in the middle. Germline CDR1 is SGHRS and CDR2 is YFSETQ. This CDR3 is 15 amino acids long. This clonotype was recorded at least ten times. Its antigen is unknown. Overall study results and limits: Disease-linked clones proved CD8+ and comparatively uncommon in peripheral blood. There was reportedly significant enrichment of clones that were disease-linked in matched ankylosing spondylitis synovial fluid. Made up of under ten highly homologous variants, a TCR beta motif appeared characteristic of ankylosing spondylitis blood.

TCRdb independently ran MiXCR on the 5' RACE reads; one entry per CDR3 protein. The profile shows roughly 25,000 distinct CDR3 sequences, 17% of them singletons. Specimen: blood. The source is a male donor with ankylosing spondylitis or in good health (not recorded which). The J gene is TRBJ1-1, the V gene TRBV5-1; the D is unclear. The CDR3 sequence: CASSLVGGRNTEAFF. CDR3 in DNA: TGCGCCAGCAGCTTGGTCGGCGGGAGGAACACTGAAGCTTTCTTT.